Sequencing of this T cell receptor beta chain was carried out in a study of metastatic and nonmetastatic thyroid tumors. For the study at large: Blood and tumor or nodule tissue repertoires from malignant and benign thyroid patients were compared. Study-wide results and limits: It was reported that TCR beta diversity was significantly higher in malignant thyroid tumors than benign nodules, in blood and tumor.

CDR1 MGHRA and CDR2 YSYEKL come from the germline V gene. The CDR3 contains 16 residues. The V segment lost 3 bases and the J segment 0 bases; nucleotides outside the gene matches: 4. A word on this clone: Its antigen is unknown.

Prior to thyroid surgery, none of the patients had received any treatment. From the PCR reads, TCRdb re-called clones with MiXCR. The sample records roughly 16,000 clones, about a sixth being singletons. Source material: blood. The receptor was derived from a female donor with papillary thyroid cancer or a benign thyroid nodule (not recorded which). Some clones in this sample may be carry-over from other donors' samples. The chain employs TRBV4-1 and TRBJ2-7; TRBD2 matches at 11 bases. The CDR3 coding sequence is TGCGCCAGCAGCCAGCAGACTAGCGGGGACTCCTACGAGCAGTACTTC. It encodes CASSQQTSGDSYEQYF.